This is a list of T cell receptor beta chains from one sample in a study of T cells expressing NK-cell markers. TCRdb re-called the 5' RACE reads, yielding one record per CDR3 amino acid sequence without DNA. This table lists hundreds of thousands of distinct CDR3 sequences. Input material: blood T cells: a sorted CD56 or NKG2C T cell subset, CD4+ or CD8+ T cells, or bulk PBMC T cells (not recorded which). These receptors all come from a woman between 18 and 70 years old in good health. Both conserved end residues are part of each CDR3.

v_gene,j_gene,CDR3aa
TRBV29-1,TRBJ2-3,CSVRVGSSTDTQYF
TRBV2,TRBJ1-5,CARGQGSNQPQHF
TRBV20-1,TRBJ2-3,CSAQDRGLTDTQYF
TRBV11-2,TRBJ2-7,CASSWDTYEQYF
TRBV20-1,TRBJ2-3,CSARTGDRSTDTQYF
TRBV7-9,TRBJ2-5,CASSSSQGPQETQYF
TRBV29-1,TRBJ2-3,CSVEDSQGGTDTQYF
TRBV9,TRBJ2-1,CASSVFQYNEQFF
TRBV7-2,TRBJ2-3,CASSNLISNTQYF
TRBV20-1,TRBJ2-5,CSAGGDTGRETQYF
TRBV3-1,TRBJ1-1,CASRGRGEAFF
TRBV27,TRBJ2-2,CASSLSKGGRATGELFF